Described below is a single T cell receptor (beta chain) sequence and its context. Its antigen is unidentified. This CDR3 contains 12 residues. V shed 0 bases and J 15 bases; nucleotides not matched to a gene: 4. Looked up from germline, CDR1 is SGHRS and CDR2 is YFSETQ. This sample was taken from a study of CD8 T cells in ankylosing spondylitis. Findings and caveats of the study: In reactive arthritis synovial fluid and blood, some motif variants had been reported before. Blood from ankylosing spondylitis patients appeared to carry a characteristic roughly 8-variant TCR beta motif. Disease-linked clones were CD8+ and relatively rare in peripheral blood. There was reportedly significant enrichment of clones that were disease-linked in matched ankylosing spondylitis synovial fluid.

From the 5' RACE reads, TCRdb called clonotypes with MiXCR, one entry per CDR3 protein. Altogether under 250,000 distinct CDR3 sequences are present, around 24% being singletons, with the ten largest covering just over 6.5%. Sequenced: blood, either unsorted or a sorted T cell fraction (not recorded which). The chain joins TRBV5-1 to TRBJ2-1; 9 bases are a match to TRBD1. The source is a male donor with ankylosing spondylitis or in good health (not recorded which). The CDR3 DNA follows: TGCGCCAGCAGCTTGGGGGGGACAGGGCTGTTCTTC. Translation: CASSLGGTGLFF.